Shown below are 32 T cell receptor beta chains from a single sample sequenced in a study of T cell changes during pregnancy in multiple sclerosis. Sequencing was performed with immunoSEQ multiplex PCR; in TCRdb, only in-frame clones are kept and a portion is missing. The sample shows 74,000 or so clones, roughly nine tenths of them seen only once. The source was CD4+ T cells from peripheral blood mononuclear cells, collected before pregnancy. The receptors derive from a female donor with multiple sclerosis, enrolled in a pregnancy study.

The CDR3 DNA reads TGTGCCAGCAGCTTGGACAGGGATTCGTACGAGCAGTACTTC. This gives the protein CASSLDRDSYEQYF. V and J are TRBV5-5 and TRBJ2-7; possible D gene TRBD1, 6 bases. CDR1 and CDR2 (germline): SGHKS, YYEKEE (reference sequence). The CDR3 runs to 14 residues. Trimming took off 0 bases at V and 4 bases at J, with 11 bases between the two ends.

The CDR3 here is CASSLTPLDRGLNTEAFF. CDR3 coding DNA: TGTGCCAGCAGTTTAACCCCTCTCGACAGGGGGCTGAACACTGAAGCTTTCTTT. The chain joins TRBV27 to TRBJ1-1, with 10 bases aligning to TRBD1. Germline assignment: CDR1 MNHEY and CDR2 SMNVEV (reference sequence). J lost 0 bases, V lost 2 bases, and 9 bases had no gene match. The CDR3 runs 18 residues.

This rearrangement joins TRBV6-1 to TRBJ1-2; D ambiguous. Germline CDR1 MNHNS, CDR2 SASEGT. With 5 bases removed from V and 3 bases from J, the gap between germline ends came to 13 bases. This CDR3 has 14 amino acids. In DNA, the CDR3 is TGTGCCAGCAGTCCGAGGGTAGGCGACTATGGCTACACCTTC. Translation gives CASSPRVGDYGYTF.

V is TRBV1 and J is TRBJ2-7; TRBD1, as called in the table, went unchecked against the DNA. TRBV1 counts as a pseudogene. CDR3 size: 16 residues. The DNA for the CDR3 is TGCACCAGCAGCCAAGATTTTGGCCTTCGTTCCTACGAGCAGTACTTC. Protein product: CTSSQDFGLRSYEQYF.

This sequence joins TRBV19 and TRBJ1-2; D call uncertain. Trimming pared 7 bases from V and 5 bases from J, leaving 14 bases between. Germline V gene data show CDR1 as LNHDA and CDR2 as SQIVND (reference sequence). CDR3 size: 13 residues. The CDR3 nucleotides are TGTGCCAGTACCGGTTCCTGGGCGTATGGCTACACCTTC. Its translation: CASTGSWAYGYTF.

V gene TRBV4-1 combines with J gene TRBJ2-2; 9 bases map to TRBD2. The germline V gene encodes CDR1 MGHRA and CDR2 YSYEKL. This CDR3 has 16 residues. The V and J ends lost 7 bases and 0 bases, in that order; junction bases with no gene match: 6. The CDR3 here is CASTRSGSANTGELFF. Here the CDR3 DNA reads TGCGCCAGCACCCGTAGCGGGAGCGCGAACACCGGGGAGCTGTTTTTT.

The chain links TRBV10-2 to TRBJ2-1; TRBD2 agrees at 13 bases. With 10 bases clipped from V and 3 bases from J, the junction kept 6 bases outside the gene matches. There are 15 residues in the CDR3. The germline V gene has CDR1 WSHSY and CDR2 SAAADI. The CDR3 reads CATRTSGGHYNEQFF. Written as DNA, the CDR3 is TGCGCCACTCGGACTAGCGGGGGCCACTACAATGAGCAGTTCTTC.

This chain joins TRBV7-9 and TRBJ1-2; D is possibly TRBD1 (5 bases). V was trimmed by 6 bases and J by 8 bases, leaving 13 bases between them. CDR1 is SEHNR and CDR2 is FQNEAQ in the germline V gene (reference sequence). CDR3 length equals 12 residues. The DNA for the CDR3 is TGTGCCAGCAGTGGGGGGGTGATCGGCTACACCTTC. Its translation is CASSGGVIGYTF.

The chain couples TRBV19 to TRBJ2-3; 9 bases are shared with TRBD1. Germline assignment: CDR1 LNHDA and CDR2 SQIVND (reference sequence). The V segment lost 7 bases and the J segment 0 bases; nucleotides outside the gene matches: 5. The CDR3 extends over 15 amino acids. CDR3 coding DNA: TGTGCCAGTAAGGACAGGGGCTCTAGCACAGATACGCAGTATTTT. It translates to CASKDRGSSTDTQYF.

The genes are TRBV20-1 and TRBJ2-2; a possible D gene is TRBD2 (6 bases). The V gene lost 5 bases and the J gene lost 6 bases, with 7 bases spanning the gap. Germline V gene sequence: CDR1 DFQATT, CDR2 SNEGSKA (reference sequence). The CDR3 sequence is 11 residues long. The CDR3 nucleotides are TGCAGTGCTCGGAGGGCCGGGGAGCTGTTTTTT. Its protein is CSARRAGELFF.

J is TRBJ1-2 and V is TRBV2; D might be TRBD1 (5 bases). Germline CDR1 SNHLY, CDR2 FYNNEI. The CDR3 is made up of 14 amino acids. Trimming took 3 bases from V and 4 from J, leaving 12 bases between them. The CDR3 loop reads CASSDRGGSYGYTF. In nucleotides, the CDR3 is TGTGCCAGCAGTGATCGCGGGGGTTCCTATGGCTACACCTTC.

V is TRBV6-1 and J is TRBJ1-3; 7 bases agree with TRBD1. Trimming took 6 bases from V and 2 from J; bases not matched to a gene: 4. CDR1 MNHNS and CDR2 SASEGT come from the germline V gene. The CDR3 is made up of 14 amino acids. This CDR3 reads CASREDRTGNTIYF. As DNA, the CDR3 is TGTGCCAGCAGGGAGGACAGGACTGGAAACACCATATATTTT.

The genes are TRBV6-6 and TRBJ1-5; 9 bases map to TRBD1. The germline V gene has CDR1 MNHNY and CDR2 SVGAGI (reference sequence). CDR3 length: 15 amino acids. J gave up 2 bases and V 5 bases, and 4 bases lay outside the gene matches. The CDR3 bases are TGTGCCAGCAGTCCCACAGGGGGCGGCAATCAGCCCCAGCATTTT. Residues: CASSPTGGGNQPQHF.

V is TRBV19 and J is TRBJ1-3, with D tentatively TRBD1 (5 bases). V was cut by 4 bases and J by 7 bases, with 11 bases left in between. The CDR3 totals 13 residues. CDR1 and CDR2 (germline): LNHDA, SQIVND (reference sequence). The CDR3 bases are TGTGCCAGTAGTACAGACAGATGGAACACCATATATTTT. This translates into CASSTDRWNTIYF.

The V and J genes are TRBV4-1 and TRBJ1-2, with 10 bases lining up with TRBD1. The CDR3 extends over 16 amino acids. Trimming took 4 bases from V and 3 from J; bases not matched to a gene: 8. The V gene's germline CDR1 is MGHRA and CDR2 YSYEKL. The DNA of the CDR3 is TGCGCCAGCAGCCCTTCCCAGGGACAGGGGCACTATGGCTACACCTTC. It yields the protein CASSPSQGQGHYGYTF.

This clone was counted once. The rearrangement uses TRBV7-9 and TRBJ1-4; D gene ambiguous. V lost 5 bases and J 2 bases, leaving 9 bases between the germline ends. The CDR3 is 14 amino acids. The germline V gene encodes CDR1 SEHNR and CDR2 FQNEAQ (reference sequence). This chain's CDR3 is CASSPGYTNEKLFF. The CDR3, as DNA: TGTGCCAGCAGCCCCGGGTACACTAATGAAAAACTGTTTTTT.

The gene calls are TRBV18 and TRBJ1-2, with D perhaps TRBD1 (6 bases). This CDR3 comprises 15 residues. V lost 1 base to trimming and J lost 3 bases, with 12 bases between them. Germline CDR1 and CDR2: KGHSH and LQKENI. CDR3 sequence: CASSPRGPRDYGYTF. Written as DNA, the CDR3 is TGTGCCAGCTCACCACGGGGGCCTAGGGACTATGGCTACACCTTC.

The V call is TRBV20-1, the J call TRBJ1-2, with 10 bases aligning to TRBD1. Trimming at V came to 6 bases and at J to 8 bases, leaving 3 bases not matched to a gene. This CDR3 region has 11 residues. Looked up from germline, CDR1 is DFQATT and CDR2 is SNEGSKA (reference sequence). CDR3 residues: CSARDRGGYTF. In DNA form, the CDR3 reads TGCAGTGCCCGGGACAGGGGCGGCTACACCTTC.

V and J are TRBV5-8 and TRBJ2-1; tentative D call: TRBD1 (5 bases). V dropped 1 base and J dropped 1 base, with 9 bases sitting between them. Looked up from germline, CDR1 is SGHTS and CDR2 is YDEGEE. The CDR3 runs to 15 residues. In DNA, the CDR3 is TGTGCCAGCAGCTTGTTGCCAGGGTCCTACAATGAGCAGTTCTTC. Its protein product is CASSLLPGSYNEQFF.

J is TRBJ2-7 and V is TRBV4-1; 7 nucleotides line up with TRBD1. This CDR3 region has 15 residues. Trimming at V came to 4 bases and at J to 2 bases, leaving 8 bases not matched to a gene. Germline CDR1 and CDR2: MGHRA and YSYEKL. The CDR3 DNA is TGCGCCAGCAGCCCCCCCGGGACAGTGACCTACGAGCAGTACTTC. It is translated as CASSPPGTVTYEQYF.

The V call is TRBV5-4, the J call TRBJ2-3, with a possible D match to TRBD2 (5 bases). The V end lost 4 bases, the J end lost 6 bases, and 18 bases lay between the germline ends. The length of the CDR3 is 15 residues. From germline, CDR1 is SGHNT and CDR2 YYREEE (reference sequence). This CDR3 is CASSTEPLLGDTQYF. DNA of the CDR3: TGTGCCAGCAGCACCGAACCCCTACTAGGCGATACGCAGTATTTT.

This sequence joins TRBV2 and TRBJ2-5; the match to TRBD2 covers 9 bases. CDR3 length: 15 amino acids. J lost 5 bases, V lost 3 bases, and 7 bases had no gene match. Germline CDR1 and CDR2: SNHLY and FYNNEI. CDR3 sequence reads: CASSEERGAGETQYF. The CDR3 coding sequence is TGTGCCAGCAGTGAGGAGCGGGGGGCGGGGGAGACCCAGTACTTC. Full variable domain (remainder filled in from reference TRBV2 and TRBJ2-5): EPEVTQTPSHQVTQMGQEVILRCVPISNHLYFYWYRQILGQKVEFLVSFYNNEISEKSEIFDDQFSVERPDGSNFTLKIRSTKLEDSAMYFCASSEERGAGETQYFGPGTRLLVL.

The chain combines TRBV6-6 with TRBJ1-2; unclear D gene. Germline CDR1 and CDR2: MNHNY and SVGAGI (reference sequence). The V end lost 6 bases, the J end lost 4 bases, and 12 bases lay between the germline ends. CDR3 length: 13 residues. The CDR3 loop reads CASSLTDFYGYTF. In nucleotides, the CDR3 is TGTGCCAGCAGCCTGACGGACTTCTATGGCTACACCTTC.

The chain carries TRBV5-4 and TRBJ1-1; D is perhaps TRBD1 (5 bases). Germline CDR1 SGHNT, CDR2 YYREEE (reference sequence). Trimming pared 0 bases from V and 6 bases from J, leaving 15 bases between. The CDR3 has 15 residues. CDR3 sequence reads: CASSLGMGGGPEAFF. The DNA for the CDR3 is TGTGCCAGCAGCTTGGGGATGGGGGGGGGTCCTGAAGCTTTCTTT.

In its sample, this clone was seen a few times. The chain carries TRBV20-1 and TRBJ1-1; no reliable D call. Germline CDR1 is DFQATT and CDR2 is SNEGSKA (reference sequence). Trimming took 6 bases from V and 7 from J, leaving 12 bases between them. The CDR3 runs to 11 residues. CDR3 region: CSAEGDIEAFF. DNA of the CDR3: TGCAGTGCCGAGGGAGACATTGAAGCTTTCTTT.

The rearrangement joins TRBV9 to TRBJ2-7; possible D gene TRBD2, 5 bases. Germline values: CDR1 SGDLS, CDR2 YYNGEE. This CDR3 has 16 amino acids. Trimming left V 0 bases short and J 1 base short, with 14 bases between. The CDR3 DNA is TGTGCCAGCAGCGTAGGGAGCGGATTTGTTTCCTACGAGCAGTACTTC. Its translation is CASSVGSGFVSYEQYF.

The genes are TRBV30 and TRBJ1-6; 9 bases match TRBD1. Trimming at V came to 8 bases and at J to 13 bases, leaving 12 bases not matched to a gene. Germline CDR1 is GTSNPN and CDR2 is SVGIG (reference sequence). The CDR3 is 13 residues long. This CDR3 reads CAASGTGSLPLHF. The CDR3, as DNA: TGTGCCGCCTCCGGGACAGGGTCCCTCCCCCTCCACTTT.

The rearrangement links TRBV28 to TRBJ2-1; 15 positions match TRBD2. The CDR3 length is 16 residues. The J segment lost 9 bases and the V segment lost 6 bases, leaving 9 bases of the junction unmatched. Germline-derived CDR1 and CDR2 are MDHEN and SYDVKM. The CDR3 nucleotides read TGTGCCAGCAGGGGGGGGACTAGCGGGAGGATCGGTGAGCAGTTCTTC. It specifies CASRGGTSGRIGEQFF.

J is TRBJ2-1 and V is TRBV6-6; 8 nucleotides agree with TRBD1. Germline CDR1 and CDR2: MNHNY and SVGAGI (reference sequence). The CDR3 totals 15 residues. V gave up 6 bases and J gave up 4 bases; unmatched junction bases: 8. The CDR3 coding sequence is TGTGCCAGCAGCCTCTCCAGGACAGGGTACAATGAGCAGTTCTTC. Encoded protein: CASSLSRTGYNEQFF.

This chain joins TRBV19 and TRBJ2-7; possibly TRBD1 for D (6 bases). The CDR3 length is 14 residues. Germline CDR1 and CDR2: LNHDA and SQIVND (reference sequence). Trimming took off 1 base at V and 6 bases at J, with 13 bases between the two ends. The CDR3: CASSIGPDRREQYF. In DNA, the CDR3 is TGTGCCAGTAGTATAGGCCCGGACAGACGCGAGCAGTACTTC.

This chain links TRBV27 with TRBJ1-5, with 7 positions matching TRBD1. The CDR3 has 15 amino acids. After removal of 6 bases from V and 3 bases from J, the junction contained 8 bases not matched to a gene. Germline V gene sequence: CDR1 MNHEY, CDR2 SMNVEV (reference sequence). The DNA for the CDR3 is TGTGCCAGCAGATCAGGGGGTTCGTCCAATCAGCCCCAGCATTTT. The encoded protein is CASRSGGSSNQPQHF.

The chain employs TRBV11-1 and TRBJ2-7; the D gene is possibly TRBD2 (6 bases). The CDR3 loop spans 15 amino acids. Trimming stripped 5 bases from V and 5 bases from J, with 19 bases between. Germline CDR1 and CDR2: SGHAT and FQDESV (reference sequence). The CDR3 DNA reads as TGTGCCAGCAGCCCGGTTGGAGGGACGAGGGACGAGCAGTACTTC. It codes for CASSPVGGTRDEQYF.